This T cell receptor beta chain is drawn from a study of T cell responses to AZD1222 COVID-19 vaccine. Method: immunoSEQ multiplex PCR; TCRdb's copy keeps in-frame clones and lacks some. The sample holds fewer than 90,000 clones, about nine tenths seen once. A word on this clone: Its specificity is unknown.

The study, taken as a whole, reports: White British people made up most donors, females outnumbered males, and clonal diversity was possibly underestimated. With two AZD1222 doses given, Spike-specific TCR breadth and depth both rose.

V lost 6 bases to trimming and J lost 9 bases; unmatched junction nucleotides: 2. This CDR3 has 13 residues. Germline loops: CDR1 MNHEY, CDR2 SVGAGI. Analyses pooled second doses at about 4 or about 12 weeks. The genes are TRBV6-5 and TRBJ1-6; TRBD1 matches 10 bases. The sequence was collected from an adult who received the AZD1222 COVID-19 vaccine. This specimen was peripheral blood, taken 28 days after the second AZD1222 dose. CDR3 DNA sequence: TGTGCCAGCAGGCGGACAGGGGGTTCACCCCTCCACTTT. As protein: CASRRTGGSPLHF.